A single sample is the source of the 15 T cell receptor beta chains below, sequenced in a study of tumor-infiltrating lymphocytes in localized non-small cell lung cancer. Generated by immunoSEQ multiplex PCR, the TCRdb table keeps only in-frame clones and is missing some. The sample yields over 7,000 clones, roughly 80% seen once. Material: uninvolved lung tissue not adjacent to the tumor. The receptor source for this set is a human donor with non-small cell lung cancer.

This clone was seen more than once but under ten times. The CDR3 region is CASSLRTDRALHF. The CDR3 DNA is TGTGCCAGCAGCTTGAGGACAGACCGAGCCCTCCACTTT. The V gene is TRBV11-1, the J gene TRBJ1-6; D may be TRBD1 (6 bases). Germline V gene lookup returns CDR1 SGHAT and CDR2 FQDESV (reference sequence). V dropped 3 bases and J dropped 14 bases, with 14 bases sitting between them. This CDR3 comprises 13 residues.

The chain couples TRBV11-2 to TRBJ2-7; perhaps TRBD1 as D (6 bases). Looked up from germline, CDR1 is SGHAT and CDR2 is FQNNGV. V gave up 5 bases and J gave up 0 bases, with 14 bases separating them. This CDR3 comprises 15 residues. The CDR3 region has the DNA TGTGCCAGCAGCAGACGGGACACTAGCTCCTACGAGCAGTACTTC. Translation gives CASSRRDTSSYEQYF.

The CDR3 is CASSEGNTYGYTF. In nucleotides, the CDR3 is TGTGCCAGTAGTGAGGGGAACACCTATGGCTACACCTTC. The chain links TRBV19 to TRBJ1-2; D possibly corresponds to TRBD1 (5 bases). V gave up 5 bases and J gave up 4 bases, with 11 bases separating them. Germline V gene data show CDR1 as LNHDA and CDR2 as SQIVND (reference sequence). There are 13 residues in the CDR3.

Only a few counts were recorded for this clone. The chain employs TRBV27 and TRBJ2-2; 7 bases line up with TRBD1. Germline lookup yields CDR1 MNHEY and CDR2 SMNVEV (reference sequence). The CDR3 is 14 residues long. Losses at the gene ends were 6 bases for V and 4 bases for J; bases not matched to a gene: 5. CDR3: CASSSTGTTGELFF. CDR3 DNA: TGTGCCAGCAGCTCGACAGGGACCACCGGGGAGCTGTTTTTT.

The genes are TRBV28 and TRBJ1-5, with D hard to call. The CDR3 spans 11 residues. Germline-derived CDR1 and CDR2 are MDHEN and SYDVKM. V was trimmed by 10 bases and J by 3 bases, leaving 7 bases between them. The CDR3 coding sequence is TGTGCCACGGGCCACAATCAGCCCCAGCATTTT. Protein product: CATGHNQPQHF.

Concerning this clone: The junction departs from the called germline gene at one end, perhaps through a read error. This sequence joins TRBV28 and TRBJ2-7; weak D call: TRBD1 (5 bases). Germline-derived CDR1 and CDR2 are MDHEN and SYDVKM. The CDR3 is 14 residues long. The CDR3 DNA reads TGCGCCAGCAGTTTAAGCTCAGGGTGGAGCGAGCAGTACTTC. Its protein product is CASSLSSGWSEQYF.

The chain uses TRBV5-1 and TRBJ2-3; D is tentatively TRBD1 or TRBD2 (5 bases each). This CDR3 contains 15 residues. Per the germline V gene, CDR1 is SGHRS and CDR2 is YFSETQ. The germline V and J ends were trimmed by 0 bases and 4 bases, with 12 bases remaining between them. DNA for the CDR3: TGCGCCAGCAGCTTGGGAGGGGCCAGAGCAGATACGCAGTATTTT. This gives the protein CASSLGGARADTQYF. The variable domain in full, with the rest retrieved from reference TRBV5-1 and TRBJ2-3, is KAGVTQTPRYLIKTRGQQVTLSCSPISGHRSVSWYQQTPGQGLQFLFEYFSETQRNKGNFPGRFSGRQFSNSRSEMNVSTLELGDSALYLCASSLGGARADTQYFGPGTRLTVL.

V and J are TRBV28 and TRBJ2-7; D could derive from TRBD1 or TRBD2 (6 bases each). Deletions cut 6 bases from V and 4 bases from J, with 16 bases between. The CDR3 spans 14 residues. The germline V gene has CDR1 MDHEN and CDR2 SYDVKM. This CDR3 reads CASSRTGGTYEQYF. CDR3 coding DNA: TGTGCCAGCAGCCGGACCGGGGGCACATACGAGCAGTACTTC.

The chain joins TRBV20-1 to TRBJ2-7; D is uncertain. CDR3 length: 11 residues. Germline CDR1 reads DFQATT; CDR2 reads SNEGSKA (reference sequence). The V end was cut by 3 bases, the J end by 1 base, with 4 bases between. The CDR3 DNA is TGCAGTGCTAGGGTTTCCTACGAGCAGTACTTC. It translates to CSARVSYEQYF.

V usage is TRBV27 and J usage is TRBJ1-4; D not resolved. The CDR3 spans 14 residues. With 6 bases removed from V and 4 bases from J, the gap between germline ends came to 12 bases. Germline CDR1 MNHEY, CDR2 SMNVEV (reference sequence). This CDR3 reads CASSPDGLNEKLFF. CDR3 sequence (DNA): TGTGCCAGCAGCCCGGACGGGCTTAATGAAAAACTGTTTTTT.

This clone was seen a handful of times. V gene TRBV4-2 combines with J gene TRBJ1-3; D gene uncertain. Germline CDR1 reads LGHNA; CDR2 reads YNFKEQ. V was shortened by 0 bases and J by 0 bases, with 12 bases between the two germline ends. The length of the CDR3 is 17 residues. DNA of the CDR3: TGTGCCAGCAGCCAAGACTTTGTCTTGAGCTCTGGAAACACCATATATTTT. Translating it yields CASSQDFVLSSGNTIYF.

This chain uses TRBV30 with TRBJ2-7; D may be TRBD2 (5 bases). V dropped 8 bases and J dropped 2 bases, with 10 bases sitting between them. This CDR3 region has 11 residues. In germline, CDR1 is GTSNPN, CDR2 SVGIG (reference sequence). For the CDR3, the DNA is TGTGCCGCCCGGCGGGCCTACGAGCAGTACTTC. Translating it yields CAARRAYEQYF.

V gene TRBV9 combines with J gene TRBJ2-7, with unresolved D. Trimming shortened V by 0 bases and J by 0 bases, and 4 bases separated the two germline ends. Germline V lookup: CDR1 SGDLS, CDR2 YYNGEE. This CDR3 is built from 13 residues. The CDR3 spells CASSVAPSYEQYF. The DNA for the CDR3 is TGTGCCAGCAGCGTAGCCCCCTCCTACGAGCAGTACTTC. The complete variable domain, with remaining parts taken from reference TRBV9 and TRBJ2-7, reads DSGVTQTPKHLITATGQRVTLRCSPRSGDLSVYWYQQSLDQGLQFLIQYYNGEERAKGNILERFSAQQFPDLHSELNLSSLELGDSALYFCASSVAPSYEQYFGPGTRLTVT.

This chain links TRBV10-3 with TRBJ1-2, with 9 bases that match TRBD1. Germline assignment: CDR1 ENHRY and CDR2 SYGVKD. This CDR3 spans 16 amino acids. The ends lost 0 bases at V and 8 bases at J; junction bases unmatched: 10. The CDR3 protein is CAISESGDREEGGYTF. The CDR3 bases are TGTGCCATCAGTGAGTCGGGGGACAGGGAGGAAGGAGGCTACACCTTC.

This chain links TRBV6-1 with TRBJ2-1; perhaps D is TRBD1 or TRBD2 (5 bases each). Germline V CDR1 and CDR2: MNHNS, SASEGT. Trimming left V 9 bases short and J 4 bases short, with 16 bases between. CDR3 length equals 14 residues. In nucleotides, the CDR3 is TGTGCCAGTTCATGGGACGGAGAATACAATGAGCAGTTCTTC. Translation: CASSWDGEYNEQFF.